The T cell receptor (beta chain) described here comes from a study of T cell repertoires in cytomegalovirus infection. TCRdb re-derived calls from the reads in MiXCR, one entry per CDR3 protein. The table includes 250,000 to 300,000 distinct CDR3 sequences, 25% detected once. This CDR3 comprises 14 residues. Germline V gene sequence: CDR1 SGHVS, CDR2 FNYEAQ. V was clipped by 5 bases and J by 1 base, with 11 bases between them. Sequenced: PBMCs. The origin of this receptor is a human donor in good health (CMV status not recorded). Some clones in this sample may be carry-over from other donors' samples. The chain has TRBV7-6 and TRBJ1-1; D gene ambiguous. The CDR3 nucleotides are TGTGCCAGCAGCCCTCGACGCAGGAACACTGAAGCTTTCTTT. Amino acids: CASSPRRRNTEAFF. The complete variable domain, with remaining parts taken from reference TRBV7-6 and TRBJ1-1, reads GAGVSQSPRYKVTKRGQDVALRCDPISGHVSLYWYRQALGQGPEFLTYFNYEAQQDKSGLPNDRFSAERPEGSISTLTIQRTEQRDSAMYRCASSPRRRNTEAFFGQGTRLTVV.